This T cell receptor (beta chain) was recorded in a study of graft-versus-host responses after intestinal transplantation. Across the study: Transplants given to recipients were multivisceral, liver-intestinal, or isolated intestinal. Every recipient underwent anti-thymocyte globulin induction, then tacrolimus and steroids for roughly 3 years. Study conclusions and caveats: Ileal or blood samples showed some GvH clones first, and such clones were also found in recipient marrow. Early post-transplant declines in HvG were associated with peak levels of circulating GvH clones.

The CDR3 covers 14 residues. V gave up 10 bases and J gave up 2 bases, with 14 bases separating them. The germline CDR1 and CDR2 sequences are MRHNA and SNTAGT. The table came from immunoSEQ multiplex PCR; TCRdb's copy has only in-frame clones and leaves some out. The repertoire holds about 97,000 clones, with 90% as singletons. On this clone: What it recognizes is unknown.

Sequencing used PBMCs, obtained about 460 days after intestinal transplant. This receptor was identified in a human patient who received an intestinal transplant, so some T cells may come from the graft donor. The chain uses TRBV6-4 and TRBJ2-2; tentatively, D is TRBD2 (6 bases). CDR3 in amino acids: CATRRRANTGELFF. The CDR3 region has the DNA TGTGCCACTCGCCGGAGGGCTAACACCGGGGAGCTGTTTTTT.